The sequence of this TCR beta chain was determined in a study of CD8+CD57+ T cells in acquired aplastic anemia. Profiling of TCR beta VDJ combinations and CDR3 sequences used genomic DNA as template. A single record per CDR3 protein comes from TCRdb applying MiXCR to the reads. The sample records 300,000 or so distinct CDR3 sequences, about 56% being singletons. V lost 2 bases to trimming and J lost 4 bases, with 3 bases between them. The CDR3 loop spans 11 amino acids. Germline V gene data show CDR1 as ENHRY and CDR2 as SYGVKD. The source of this sequence is a human donor with severe aplastic anemia or a healthy control (not recorded which). The chain joins TRBV10-3 to TRBJ2-7, with D hard to call. Sequencing was done on a sample of sorted CD4+, CD8+, or CD8+CD57+ T cells (not recorded which) from PBMCs. CDR3 amino acids: CAISEAYEQYF. CDR3 bases: TGTGCCATCAGTGAGGCGTACGAGCAGTACTTC.